This TCR beta chain was observed in a study of Graves' ophthalmopathy and Graves' hyperthyroidism. Turning to the study itself: Hyperthyroidism is called stable when no ophthalmopathy develops within 18 months of follow-up.

The authors amplified TCR beta CDR3 regions from RNA transcripts. RT-PCR in the first round used HTBI primers; a second-round multiplex PCR followed. TCRdb reprocessed the multiplex PCR reads via MiXCR and lists one record per CDR3 protein. The sample lists around 1,000,000 distinct CDR3 sequences; around a third were seen once. The J segment lost 4 bases and the V segment lost 3 bases, leaving 5 bases of the junction unmatched. The CDR3 sequence is 14 residues long. Germline V gene data show CDR1 as SEHNR and CDR2 as FQNEAQ (reference sequence). This TCR was recovered from an adult man with Graves' hyperthyroidism. The gene calls are TRBV7-9 and TRBJ2-5; 7 bases agree with TRBD1. Sequences were obtained from peripheral blood or thyroid tissue (not recorded which). CDR3 loop: CASSFAQGRETQYF. The DNA of the CDR3 is TGTGCCAGCAGCTTTGCACAGGGGAGAGAGACCCAGTACTTC.